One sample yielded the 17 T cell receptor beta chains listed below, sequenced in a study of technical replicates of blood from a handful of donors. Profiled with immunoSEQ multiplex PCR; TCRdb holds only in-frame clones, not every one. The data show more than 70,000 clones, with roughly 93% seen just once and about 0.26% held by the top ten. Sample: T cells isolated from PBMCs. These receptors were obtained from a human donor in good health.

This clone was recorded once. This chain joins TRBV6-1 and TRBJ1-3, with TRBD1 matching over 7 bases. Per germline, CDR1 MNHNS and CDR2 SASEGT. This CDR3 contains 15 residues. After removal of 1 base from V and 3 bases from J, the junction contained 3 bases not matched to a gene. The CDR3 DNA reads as TGTGCCAGCAGTGAAGGGACAGGTTTTGGAAACACCATATATTTT. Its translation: CASSEGTGFGNTIYF.

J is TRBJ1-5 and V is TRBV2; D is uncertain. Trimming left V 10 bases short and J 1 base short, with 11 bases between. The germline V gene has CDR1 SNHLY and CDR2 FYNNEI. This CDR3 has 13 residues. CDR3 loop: CATRGWSNQPQHF. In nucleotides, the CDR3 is TGTGCCACTAGAGGGTGGAGCAATCAGCCCCAGCATTTT.

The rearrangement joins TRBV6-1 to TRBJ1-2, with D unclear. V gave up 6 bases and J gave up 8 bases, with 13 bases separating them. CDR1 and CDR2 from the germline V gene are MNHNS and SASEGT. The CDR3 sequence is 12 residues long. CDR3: CASSDHLRGYTF. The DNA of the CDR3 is TGTGCCAGCAGCGATCATCTGAGGGGCTACACCTTC.

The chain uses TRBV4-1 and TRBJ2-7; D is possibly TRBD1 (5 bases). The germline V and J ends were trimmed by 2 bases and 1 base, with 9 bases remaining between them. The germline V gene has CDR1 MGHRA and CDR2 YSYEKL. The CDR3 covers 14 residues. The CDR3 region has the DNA TGCGCCAGCAGCCAACTACCAGGGTCCTACGAGCAGTACTTC. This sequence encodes CASSQLPGSYEQYF.

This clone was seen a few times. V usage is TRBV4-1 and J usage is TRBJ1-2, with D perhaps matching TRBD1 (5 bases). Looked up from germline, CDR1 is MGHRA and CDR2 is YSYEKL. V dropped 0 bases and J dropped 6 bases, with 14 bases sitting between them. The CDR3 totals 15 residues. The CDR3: CASSQDRGGSDGYTF. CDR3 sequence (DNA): TGCGCCAGCAGCCAAGATCGGGGGGGTTCGGATGGCTACACCTTC.

In DNA form, the CDR3 reads TGTGCCAGCAGTAGACTGAGGGAGACCCAGTACTTC. It specifies CASSRLRETQYF. This rearrangement joins TRBV6-6 to TRBJ2-5; D uncertain. The CDR3 runs 12 residues. Germline CDR1 and CDR2: MNHNY and SVGAGI (reference sequence). Deletions cut 5 bases from V and 5 bases from J, with 9 bases between.

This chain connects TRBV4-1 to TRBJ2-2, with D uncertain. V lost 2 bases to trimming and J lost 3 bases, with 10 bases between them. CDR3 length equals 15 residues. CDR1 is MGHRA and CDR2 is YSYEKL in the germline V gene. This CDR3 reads CASSQFRLYTGELFF. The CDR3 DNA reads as TGCGCCAGCAGCCAATTTAGACTTTACACCGGGGAGCTGTTTTTT.

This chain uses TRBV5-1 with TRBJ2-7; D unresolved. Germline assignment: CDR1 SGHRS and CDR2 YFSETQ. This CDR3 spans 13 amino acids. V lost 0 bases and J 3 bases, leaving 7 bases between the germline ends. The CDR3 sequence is CASSLVSDYEQYF. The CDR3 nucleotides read TGCGCCAGCAGCTTGGTGTCAGACTACGAGCAGTACTTC.

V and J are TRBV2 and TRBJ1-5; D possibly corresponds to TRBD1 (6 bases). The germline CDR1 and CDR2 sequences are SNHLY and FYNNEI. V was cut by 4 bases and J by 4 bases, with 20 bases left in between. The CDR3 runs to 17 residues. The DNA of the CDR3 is TGTGCCAGCAGTGCCGCAAGGGGGAGGGGACAAAATCAGCCCCAGCATTTT. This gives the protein CASSAARGRGQNQPQHF.

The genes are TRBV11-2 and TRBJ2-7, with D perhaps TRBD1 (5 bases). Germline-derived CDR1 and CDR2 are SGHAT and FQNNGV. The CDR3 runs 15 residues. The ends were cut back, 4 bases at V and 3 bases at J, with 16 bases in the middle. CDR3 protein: CASSYMAGPNYEQYF. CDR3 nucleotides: TGTGCCAGCAGCTATATGGCAGGGCCTAACTACGAGCAGTACTTC.

CDR3 protein: CASSFRAGGEQFF. DNA for the CDR3: TGTGCCAGCAGCTTCCGGGCTGGGGGCGAGCAGTTCTTC. The chain carries TRBV5-4 and TRBJ2-1; D perhaps matches TRBD1 (6 bases). V was cut by 2 bases and J by 10 bases, with 13 bases left in between. The CDR3 has 13 residues. Germline V lookup: CDR1 SGHNT, CDR2 YYREEE (reference sequence).

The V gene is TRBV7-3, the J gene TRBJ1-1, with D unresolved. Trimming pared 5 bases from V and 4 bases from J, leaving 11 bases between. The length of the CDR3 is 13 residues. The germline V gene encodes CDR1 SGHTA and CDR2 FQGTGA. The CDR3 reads CASSRNEGTEAFF. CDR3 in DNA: TGTGCCAGCAGCCGAAACGAGGGCACTGAAGCTTTCTTT.

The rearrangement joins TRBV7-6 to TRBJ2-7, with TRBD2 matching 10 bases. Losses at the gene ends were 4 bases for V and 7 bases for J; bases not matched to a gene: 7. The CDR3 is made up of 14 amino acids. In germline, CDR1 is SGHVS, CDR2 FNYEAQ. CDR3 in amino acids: CASSSPGLAREQYF. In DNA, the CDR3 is TGTGCCAGCAGCTCACCGGGACTAGCGAGGGAGCAGTACTTC.

The CDR3 spells CASLNRKLETQYF. The CDR3 nucleotides are TGTGCCAGCTTAAATAGAAAGCTTGAGACCCAGTACTTC. V is TRBV7-6 and J is TRBJ2-5; no reliable D call. The germline V gene has CDR1 SGHVS and CDR2 FNYEAQ. The V end was cut by 8 bases, the J end by 5 bases, with 15 bases between. The CDR3 totals 13 residues.

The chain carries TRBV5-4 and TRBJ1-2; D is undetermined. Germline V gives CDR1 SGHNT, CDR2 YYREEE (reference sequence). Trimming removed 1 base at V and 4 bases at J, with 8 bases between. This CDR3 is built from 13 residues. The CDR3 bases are TGTGCCAGCAGCTTGCGCGGGTTCTATGGCTACACCTTC. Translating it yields CASSLRGFYGYTF.

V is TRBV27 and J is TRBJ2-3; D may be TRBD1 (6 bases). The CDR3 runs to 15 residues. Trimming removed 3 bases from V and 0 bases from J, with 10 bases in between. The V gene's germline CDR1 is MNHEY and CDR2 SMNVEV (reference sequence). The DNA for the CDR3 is TGTGCCAGCAGTTTCAGGGGCCATAGCACAGATACGCAGTATTTT. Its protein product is CASSFRGHSTDTQYF.

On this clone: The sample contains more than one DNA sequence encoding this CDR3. CDR3 bases: TGTGCCAGCAGCCCGACTAGCGGGGGTACCTACGAGCAGTACTTC. This codes for CASSPTSGGTYEQYF. V and J are TRBV5-4 and TRBJ2-7; TRBD2 agrees at 12 bases. V shed 4 bases, J shed 2 bases, and the junction held 4 bases outside the gene matches. Per germline, CDR1 SGHNT and CDR2 YYREEE (reference sequence). This CDR3 spans 15 amino acids.